A selection of T cell receptor beta chains follows, all from one sample in a study of CD8+ T cells in alopecia areata. This table comes from immunoSEQ multiplex PCR, and its TCRdb copy is limited to in-frame clones, with some not included. The sample includes fewer than 200,000 clones, over 50% of them seen just once. Here the sequenced sample was CD4+ T cells sorted from blood, taken at week 0. Source of these receptors: a human donor with alopecia areata. The CDR3 runs from the conserved cysteine through the conserved F or W. D genes are given only for firm matches. For some rows the clone size is stated as once, few or many, or as a class when expanded; others skip it.

abundance: .
v_gene: TRBV5-1
d_gene: .
j_gene: TRBJ2-3
CDR3aa: CASSYAGSTDTQYF
CDR3nt: TGCGCCAGCAGTTACGCGGGAAGCACAGATACGCAGTATTTT

abundance: .
v_gene: TRBV19
d_gene: .
j_gene: TRBJ2-5
CDR3aa: CASSIGTKETQYF
CDR3nt: TGTGCCAGTAGTATAGGGACAAAAGAGACCCAGTACTTC

abundance: .
v_gene: TRBV20-1
d_gene: .
j_gene: TRBJ2-7
CDR3aa: CSATLRDEQYF
CDR3nt: TGCAGTGCTACCCTCAGGGACGAGCAGTACTTC

abundance: .
v_gene: TRBV11-3
d_gene: .
j_gene: TRBJ1-3
CDR3aa: CASSPSPGGNTIYF
CDR3nt: TGTGCCAGCAGCCCCTCCCCAGGTGGAAACACCATATATTTT

abundance: .
v_gene: TRBV23-1
d_gene: TRBD1
j_gene: TRBJ2-5
CDR3aa: CASSQFPGQGDKQETQYF
CDR3nt: TGCGCCAGCAGTCAATTCCCCGGACAGGGGGATAAACAAGAGACCCAGTACTTC

abundance: .
v_gene: TRBV29-1
d_gene: .
j_gene: TRBJ1-1
CDR3aa: CSVEGRGKPPAFF
CDR3nt: TGCAGCGTTGAAGGAAGGGGGAAGCCACCGGCTTTCTTT

abundance: .
v_gene: TRBV18
d_gene: .
j_gene: TRBJ2-7
CDR3aa: CASSPRSKRDEQYF
CDR3nt: TGTGCCAGCTCACCACGGAGCAAACGGGACGAGCAGTACTTC

abundance: .
v_gene: TRBV7-2
d_gene: .
j_gene: TRBJ2-1
CDR3aa: CASSLGLNNEQFF
CDR3nt: TGTGCCAGCAGCTTAGGACTCAACAATGAGCAGTTCTTC

abundance: few
v_gene: TRBV6-6
d_gene: .
j_gene: TRBJ2-4
CDR3aa: CASSFRGVGNIQYF
CDR3nt: TGTGCCAGCAGTTTCAGGGGGGTCGGGAACATTCAGTACTTC

abundance: few
v_gene: TRBV2
d_gene: .
j_gene: TRBJ2-7
CDR3aa: CASSEGQNYEQYF
CDR3nt: TGTGCCAGCAGTGAAGGACAGAACTACGAGCAGTACTTC

abundance: .
v_gene: TRBV5-4
d_gene: TRBD1
j_gene: TRBJ1-5
CDR3aa: CASSRDRVGNQPQHF
CDR3nt: TGTGCCAGCAGCAGGGACAGGGTGGGCAATCAGCCCCAGCATTTT

abundance: few
v_gene: TRBV29-1
d_gene: TRBD1
j_gene: TRBJ2-2
CDR3aa: CSVRTGGTTGELFF
CDR3nt: TGCAGCGTGAGGACAGGGGGCACCACCGGGGAGCTGTTTTTT

abundance: once
v_gene: TRBV4-1
d_gene: .
j_gene: TRBJ1-2
CDR3aa: CASSPSSQGRYGYTF
CDR3nt: TGCGCCAGCAGCCCGTCCTCGCAGGGACGATATGGCTACACCTTC

abundance: once
v_gene: TRBV6-1
d_gene: .
j_gene: TRBJ1-1
CDR3aa: CASSEVGNTEAFF
CDR3nt: TGTGCCAGCAGTGAAGTTGGCAACACTGAAGCTTTCTTT

abundance: .
v_gene: TRBV29-1
d_gene: .
j_gene: TRBJ2-1
CDR3aa: CSGTSGSSYNEQFF
CDR3nt: TGCAGTGGGACTTCAGGGAGCTCCTACAATGAGCAGTTCTTC

abundance: .
v_gene: TRBV9
d_gene: .
j_gene: TRBJ1-6
CDR3aa: CASSKTRHGNSPLHF
CDR3nt: TGTGCCAGCAGCAAAACTAGACACGGAAATTCACCCCTCCACTTT

abundance: .
v_gene: TRBV2
d_gene: .
j_gene: TRBJ1-3
CDR3aa: CASSLGQLGSGNTIYF
CDR3nt: TGTGCCAGCAGTCTAGGACAGTTGGGCTCTGGAAACACCATATATTTT

abundance: .
v_gene: TRBV29-1
d_gene: TRBD1
j_gene: TRBJ2-6
CDR3aa: CSVGGQGTVAGANVLTF
CDR3nt: TGCAGCGTAGGCGGACAGGGGACCGTTGCTGGGGCCAACGTCCTGACTTTC

abundance: few
v_gene: TRBV30
d_gene: .
j_gene: TRBJ2-1
CDR3aa: CAWSYRLEQFF
CDR3nt: TGTGCCTGGAGTTATAGGTTGGAGCAGTTCTTC

abundance: .
v_gene: TRBV7-9
d_gene: .
j_gene: TRBJ1-2
CDR3aa: CASSEFANYGYTF
CDR3nt: TGTGCCAGCAGCGAGTTTGCTAACTATGGCTACACCTTC

abundance: .
v_gene: TRBV4-1
d_gene: .
j_gene: TRBJ2-7
CDR3aa: CASSQEGGAYEQYF
CDR3nt: TGCGCCAGCAGCCAAGAAGGTGGGGCGTACGAGCAGTACTTC

abundance: .
v_gene: TRBV2
d_gene: TRBD1
j_gene: TRBJ1-2
CDR3aa: CASSKTGDYGYTF
CDR3nt: TGTGCCAGCAGTAAGACAGGGGACTATGGCTACACCTTC

abundance: .
v_gene: TRBV11-3
d_gene: .
j_gene: TRBJ2-3
CDR3aa: CASSLVRRADTQYF
CDR3nt: TGTGCCAGCAGCTTAGTCCGGAGGGCAGATACGCAGTATTTT

abundance: .
v_gene: TRBV7-2
d_gene: .
j_gene: TRBJ2-5
CDR3aa: CASSLIRETQYF
CDR3nt: TGTGCCAGCAGCCTAATTCGGGAGACCCAGTACTTC

abundance: few
v_gene: TRBV5-6
d_gene: .
j_gene: TRBJ2-7
CDR3aa: CASSSRRDYEQYF
CDR3nt: TGTGCCAGCAGCTCCCGACGCGACTACGAGCAGTACTTC

abundance: .
v_gene: TRBV6-5
d_gene: .
j_gene: TRBJ2-3
CDR3aa: CASSRGGADTQYF
CDR3nt: TGTGCCAGCAGCAGGGGAGGGGCAGATACGCAGTATTTT

abundance: .
v_gene: TRBV19
d_gene: .
j_gene: TRBJ1-5
CDR3aa: CASSIASNQPQHF
CDR3nt: TGTGCCAGTAGTATAGCCAGTAATCAGCCCCAGCATTTT

abundance: few
v_gene: TRBV5-1
d_gene: .
j_gene: TRBJ2-7
CDR3aa: CASSLESVEVYEQYF
CDR3nt: TGCGCCAGCAGCTTGGAGTCCGTGGAGGTCTACGAGCAGTACTTC

abundance: .
v_gene: TRBV2
d_gene: TRBD2
j_gene: TRBJ2-1
CDR3aa: CASNPSGQGEQFF
CDR3nt: TGTGCCAGCAATCCTAGCGGGCAGGGTGAGCAGTTCTTC

abundance: .
v_gene: TRBV9
d_gene: TRBD2
j_gene: TRBJ2-1
CDR3aa: CASSVQSGGYHEQFF
CDR3nt: TGTGCCAGCAGCGTACAGAGCGGGGGGTATCATGAGCAGTTCTTC

abundance: few
v_gene: TRBV11-2
d_gene: TRBD1
j_gene: TRBJ1-5
CDR3aa: CALTDRVIGQPQHF
CDR3nt: TGTGCCCTCACGGACAGGGTGATTGGTCAGCCCCAGCATTTT

abundance: few
v_gene: TRBV7-2
d_gene: TRBD2
j_gene: TRBJ2-5
CDR3aa: CASSPREGETQYF
CDR3nt: TGTGCCAGCAGCCCTAGGGAGGGAGAGACCCAGTACTTC

abundance: .
v_gene: TRBV7-3
d_gene: .
j_gene: TRBJ2-2
CDR3aa: CASSTTGGPGELFF
CDR3nt: TGTGCCAGCAGCACAACAGGTGGTCCCGGGGAGCTGTTTTTT

abundance: once
v_gene: TRBV9
d_gene: TRBD2
j_gene: TRBJ2-2
CDR3aa: CASGLAGGTNTGELFF
CDR3nt: TGTGCCAGTGGACTAGCGGGGGGCACGAACACCGGGGAGCTGTTTTTT

abundance: .
v_gene: TRBV9
d_gene: .
j_gene: TRBJ1-4
CDR3aa: CASSVSWESTNEKLFF
CDR3nt: TGTGCCAGCAGCGTATCCTGGGAATCAACTAATGAAAAACTGTTTTTT

abundance: .
v_gene: TRBV4-1
d_gene: TRBD1
j_gene: TRBJ2-7
CDR3aa: CASSQPGQRYEQYF
CDR3nt: TGCGCCAGCAGCCAACCGGGACAGCGCTACGAGCAGTACTTC

abundance: .
v_gene: TRBV30
d_gene: .
j_gene: TRBJ2-3
CDR3aa: CAWVQSLSTQYF
CDR3nt: TGTGCCTGGGTACAGTCCCTCTCTACGCAGTATTTT

abundance: once
v_gene: TRBV29-1
d_gene: .
j_gene: TRBJ2-7
CDR3aa: CSAGTDSYEQYF
CDR3nt: TGCAGCGCAGGAACGGACAGCTACGAGCAGTACTTC

abundance: .
v_gene: TRBV29-1
d_gene: TRBD1
j_gene: TRBJ1-2
CDR3aa: CSVTGTATPHTF
CDR3nt: TGCAGCGTTACCGGGACAGCCACCCCCCACACCTTC

abundance: .
v_gene: TRBV7-8
d_gene: .
j_gene: TRBJ1-1
CDR3aa: CASRFFATMNTEAFF
CDR3nt: TGTGCCAGCCGCTTCTTTGCGACTATGAACACTGAAGCTTTCTTT

abundance: .
v_gene: TRBV4-2
d_gene: .
j_gene: TRBJ1-1
CDR3aa: CASSLTTSDGAEAFF
CDR3nt: TGTGCCAGCAGCCTAACTACCAGCGATGGGGCTGAAGCTTTCTTT

abundance: .
v_gene: TRBV29-1
d_gene: .
j_gene: TRBJ1-4
CDR3aa: CSVHQPFNEKLFF
CDR3nt: TGCAGCGTTCACCAACCTTTTAATGAAAAACTGTTTTTT

abundance: .
v_gene: TRBV5-8
d_gene: TRBD2
j_gene: TRBJ2-3
CDR3aa: CASTFAGGPTDTQYF
CDR3nt: TGTGCCAGCACCTTTGCGGGGGGGCCGACAGATACGCAGTATTTT

abundance: .
v_gene: TRBV6-1
d_gene: TRBD1
j_gene: TRBJ2-2
CDR3aa: CASSGPTGASTGELFF
CDR3nt: TGTGCCAGCAGTGGACCGACAGGGGCAAGCACCGGGGAGCTGTTTTTT

abundance: few
v_gene: TRBV4-1
d_gene: .
j_gene: TRBJ2-2
CDR3aa: CASSQNPVAGELFF
CDR3nt: TGCGCCAGCAGCCAGAATCCGGTCGCCGGGGAGCTGTTTTTT

abundance: .
v_gene: TRBV7-2
d_gene: TRBD2
j_gene: TRBJ2-1
CDR3aa: CASSPGTSGRYNEQFF
CDR3nt: TGTGCCAGCAGCCCGGGGACTAGCGGGAGGTACAATGAGCAGTTCTTC

abundance: .
v_gene: TRBV6-5
d_gene: .
j_gene: TRBJ2-2
CDR3aa: CASSSAGELFF
CDR3nt: TGTGCCAGCAGTTCGGCGGGGGAGCTGTTTTTT

abundance: .
v_gene: TRBV29-1
d_gene: TRBD1
j_gene: TRBJ2-7
CDR3aa: CSVEQTGGYEQYF
CDR3nt: TGCAGCGTTGAACAAACAGGGGGCTACGAGCAGTACTTC